This T cell receptor (beta chain) came from a study of human T cells and chemical hapten exposure. This clonotype was seen a few times. Its matching antigen is unknown. Time point described: patch test 1, 2 weeks after DPC sensitization. Treatment denoted: therapeutic diphenylcyclopropenone sensitization with weekly scalp DPC. Blood draws came before every patch-test application. The CDR3 length is 16 residues. Germline assignment: CDR1 SQVTM and CDR2 ANQGSEA. The V gene end was trimmed by 4 bases and the J gene end by 1 base; junction bases not matched to a gene: 9. Whole-study findings and limits: Positively correlated with patch test score were the counts of PT1 expanded TCRs.

A single record per CDR3 protein comes from TCRdb applying MiXCR to the RACE reads. The sample carries fewer than 500,000 distinct CDR3 sequences, 4.8% recorded once. V and J are TRBV29-1 and TRBJ2-5, with 10 positions matching TRBD2. Here the sequenced sample was whole blood, taken in connection with sensitization to the hapten diphenylcyclopropenone (DPC). The TCR was taken from a woman between 45 and 65 years old with alopecia areata. Some clones in this sample may be carry-over from other donors' samples. Written as DNA, the CDR3 is TGCAGCGTTGGAGCACTAGCGGGAAAACCCCAAGAGACCCAGTACTTC. This gives the protein CSVGALAGKPQETQYF.